A single sample gave rise to the 17 T cell receptor beta chains below, sequenced in a study of T-cell reconstitution after alpha-beta-depleted transplantation in children. Unique molecular identifiers were incorporated into the prepared TCRbeta library. TCRdb re-derived calls from the PCR reads in MiXCR, one entry per CDR3 protein. The table shows 150,000 to 250,000 distinct CDR3 sequences, with 13% to 15% occurring only once. Sequencing used PBMCs from the stem cell graft donor, obtained from the stem cell graft. Receptors were obtained from a human donor who donated a stem cell graft to a child with acute lymphoblastic leukemia.

This clonotype was seen many times. The rearrangement uses TRBV7-6 and TRBJ2-7, with 8 bases aligning to TRBD2. The CDR3 contains 11 residues. Germline V gene lookup returns CDR1 SGHVS and CDR2 FNYEAQ. V lost 5 bases and J lost 7; bases outside the gene matches: 1. CDR3 nucleotides: TGTGCCAGCAGCCCGGGAGGGGAGCAGTACTTC. This translates into CASSPGGEQYF.

The rearrangement joins TRBV5-1 to TRBJ2-2; 10 nucleotides agree with TRBD2. V shed 5 bases, J shed 3 bases, and the junction held 4 bases outside the gene matches. Germline CDR1 is SGHRS and CDR2 is YFSETQ. The CDR3 sequence is 15 residues long. The CDR3 coding sequence is TGCGCCAGCAGACCGGGACTAGCGTACACCGGGGAGCTGTTTTTT. Translation gives CASRPGLAYTGELFF.

This clonotype was detected ten times or more. The chain recombines TRBV10-3 with TRBJ2-7; D is undetermined. Trimming took 3 bases from V and 6 from J, leaving 12 bases between them. This CDR3 has 13 residues. From germline, CDR1 is ENHRY and CDR2 SYGVKD. The CDR3: CAISDPSTGEQYF. In nucleotides, the CDR3 is TGTGCCATCAGTGACCCGTCGACGGGCGAGCAGTACTTC.

This clonotype has a count of ten or more. The gene calls are TRBV4-2 and TRBJ2-6, with D possibly matching TRBD2 (5 bases). The V gene lost 2 bases and the J gene lost 1 base, with 6 bases spanning the gap. The V gene's germline CDR1 is LGHNA and CDR2 YNFKEQ. The CDR3 has 15 residues. As DNA, the CDR3 is TGTGCCAGCAGCCAACGGAGGTCTGGGGCCAACGTCCTGACTTTC. It encodes CASSQRRSGANVLTF.

This clonotype was seen ten or more times. The rearrangement joins TRBV5-1 to TRBJ2-1, with 8 bases fitting TRBD2. CDR1 and CDR2 from the germline V gene are SGHRS and YFSETQ. After removal of 0 bases from V and 0 bases from J, the junction contained 5 bases not matched to a gene. This CDR3 has 17 amino acids. The CDR3 reads CASSLATSASSYNEQFF. The CDR3 DNA sequence: TGCGCCAGCAGCTTGGCGACTAGCGCTAGCTCCTACAATGAGCAGTTCTTC.

The J gene is TRBJ2-6, the V gene TRBV23-1, with D perhaps matching TRBD2 (5 bases). TRBV23-1 is an ORF for which the function is uncertain. This CDR3 has 16 residues. The V end was cut by 0 bases, the J end by 3 bases, with 9 bases between. The CDR3 loop is CASSQSSGNGANVLTF. The CDR3 nucleotides are TGCGCCAGCAGTCAATCGTCCGGGAATGGGGCCAACGTCCTGACTTTC.

V gene TRBV20-1 combines with J gene TRBJ1-3, with D tentatively TRBD1 (5 bases). Trimming took 4 bases from V and 0 from J, leaving 13 bases between them. The germline gives CDR1 DFQATT, CDR2 SNEGSKA (reference sequence). CDR3 length: 15 amino acids. In nucleotides, the CDR3 is TGCAGTGCTAACTCCCCAGGGTCCTCTGGAAACACCATATATTTT. Amino acid sequence: CSANSPGSSGNTIYF.

This clonotype was detected ten times or more. The genes are TRBV10-3 and TRBJ1-1; TRBD1 might be the D (6 bases). The CDR3 is 12 residues long. The V gene's germline CDR1 is ENHRY and CDR2 SYGVKD. Trimming pared 6 bases from V and 8 bases from J, leaving 13 bases between. This CDR3 is CAIRGGRNEAFF. The CDR3 DNA follows: TGTGCCATCAGGGGGGGGCGGAACGAAGCTTTCTTT.

This clonotype was recorded at least ten times. The chain links TRBV5-1 to TRBJ2-1; D gene unclear. Germline V CDR1 and CDR2: SGHRS, YFSETQ. The CDR3 spans 12 residues. V was cut by 4 bases and J by 10 bases, with 12 bases left in between. CDR3 loop: CASSPNVGEQFF. CDR3 DNA: TGCGCCAGCAGCCCCAATGTGGGGGAGCAGTTCTTC.

This clonotype was counted at least ten times. This chain links TRBV10-3 with TRBJ2-7, with 11 nucleotides matching TRBD2. CDR1 is ENHRY, CDR2 SYGVKD, per germline. The J segment lost 2 bases and the V segment lost 4 bases, leaving 7 bases of the junction unmatched. The CDR3 runs 16 residues. The DNA of the CDR3 is TGTGCCATCAGTGGACCCGGACTAGCGGGTACCTACGAGCAGTACTTC. Translation: CAISGPGLAGTYEQYF.

V is TRBV25-1 and J is TRBJ2-1; the match to TRBD2 covers 10 bases. The CDR3 runs 19 residues. J was trimmed by 3 bases and V by 0 bases; bases with no gene match: 11. The germline gives CDR1 MGHDK, CDR2 SYGVNS. The CDR3 loop reads CASSEYLLAGEGGYNEQFF. As DNA, the CDR3 is TGTGCCAGCAGTGAATATCTCCTAGCGGGAGAAGGCGGCTACAATGAGCAGTTCTTC.

This clonotype was found many times. The J gene is TRBJ2-7, the V gene TRBV29-1, with 14 bases fitting TRBD2. V gave up 3 bases and J gave up 3 bases; unmatched junction bases: 7. Germline V gene data show CDR1 as SQVTM and CDR2 as ANQGSEA. This CDR3 has 16 amino acids. In DNA, the CDR3 is TGCAGCGTTGAGTGGGGACTAGCGGGAGACGGCTACGAGCAGTACTTC. This encodes CSVEWGLAGDGYEQYF.

This clonotype was picked up many times. As DNA, the CDR3 is TGTGCCTGGCAGCTCGGGGATAGCAATCAGCCCCAGCATTTT. Its translation is CAWQLGDSNQPQHF. The V call is TRBV30, the J call TRBJ1-5; D is ambiguous. Trimming cost V 5 bases and J 0 bases, with 11 bases left between them. Germline V gene data show CDR1 as GTSNPN and CDR2 as SVGIG (reference sequence). The CDR3 spans 14 residues.

This clonotype showed up many times. The rearrangement links TRBV5-1 to TRBJ2-7; tentatively, D is TRBD2 (7 bases). The V end lost 0 bases, the J end lost 6 bases, and 13 bases lay between the germline ends. This CDR3 has 14 residues. Per germline, CDR1 SGHRS and CDR2 YFSETQ. The CDR3 reads CASSLDGGPREQYF. The CDR3 DNA is TGCGCCAGCAGCTTGGACGGGGGGCCCCGCGAGCAGTACTTC.

In its sample, this clonotype was seen many times. The chain combines TRBV5-1 with TRBJ1-1; no clear D. Germline assignment: CDR1 SGHRS and CDR2 YFSETQ. This CDR3 spans 14 amino acids. Deletions cut 0 bases from V and 5 bases from J, with 11 bases between. DNA for the CDR3: TGCGCCAGCAGCTTGGGTGCTGGAGGTACTGAAGCTTTCTTT. Translating gives CASSLGAGGTEAFF.

This clonotype was recorded at least ten times. The chain is built from TRBV12-3 or TRBV12-4 and TRBJ2-7; 8 bases line up with TRBD2. V lost 6 bases and J lost 0; bases outside the gene matches: 4. This CDR3 comprises 14 residues. This chain's CDR3 is CASRNAGGSYEQYF. CDR3 coding DNA: TGTGCCAGCAGAAACGCGGGAGGCTCCTACGAGCAGTACTTC.

The rearrangement uses TRBV21-1 and TRBJ2-7. TRBV21-1 is given as a pseudogene. The CDR3 covers 12 residues. CDR3 DNA sequence: TGTGCCAGCAAGGAGCGGCACTACGAGCAGTACTTC. Translated, it gives CASKERHYEQYF.